Each of the 8 T cell receptor beta chains below was sequenced from the same sample in a study of T-cell reconstitution after alpha-beta-depleted transplantation in children. Using unique molecular identifiers, the investigators prepared the TCRbeta library. One entry per CDR3 protein, called by TCRdb with MiXCR from the PCR reads. The sample includes 440,000 or so distinct CDR3 sequences, roughly 44% of them seen just once. Sample: PBMCs, taken before TCRalphabeta/CD19-depleted stem cell transplant. The receptors were sampled from a girl between 2 and 10 years old with aplastic anemia, due to receive a stem cell transplant.

This clonotype was recorded a few times. The chain joins TRBV20-1 to TRBJ1-2; TRBD1 agrees at 7 bases. The V gene's germline CDR1 is DFQATT and CDR2 SNEGSKA (reference sequence). V shed 1 base, J shed 1 base, and the junction held 6 bases outside the gene matches. This CDR3 is built from 15 residues. The DNA for the CDR3 is TGCAGTGCTAGAGCCGACAGGGTTCTTAACTATGGCTACACCTTC. Translation gives CSARADRVLNYGYTF.

The sample holds many counts of this clonotype. The gene calls are TRBV12-3 or TRBV12-4 and TRBJ2-7; D unclear. This CDR3 region has 13 residues. Between the trimmed V and J ends, which lost 6 bases and 2 bases, there was a span of 11 bases. Written as DNA, the CDR3 is TGTGCCAGCAGACCCCAAGCCGCCTACGAGCAGTACTTC. Translating gives CASRPQAAYEQYF.

The CDR3 region is CASIPGGANTEAFF. The CDR3 DNA follows: TGTGCCAGTATACCGGGTGGCGCGAACACTGAAGCTTTCTTT. The rearrangement links TRBV28 to TRBJ1-1, with unresolved D. The germline V gene encodes CDR1 MDHEN and CDR2 SYDVKM. The CDR3 is made up of 14 amino acids. V gave up 9 bases and J gave up 1 base, with 15 bases separating them.

The chain carries TRBV3-1 and TRBJ2-5, with 7 bases identical to TRBD2. The CDR3 is 20 residues long. The germline gives CDR1 LGHDT, CDR2 YNNKEL (reference sequence). V lost 1 base to trimming and J lost 4 bases; unmatched junction nucleotides: 21. CDR3 sequence: CASSQGGMRIIAGVPETQYF. The CDR3 DNA reads TGTGCCAGCAGCCAAGGTGGTATGAGAATCATAGCGGGCGTCCCAGAGACCCAGTACTTC.

This clonotype showed up just a few times. The chain couples TRBV6-1 to TRBJ2-7, with a tentative D call TRBD2 (5 bases). Germline V lookup: CDR1 MNHNS, CDR2 SASEGT. The V end was cut by 7 bases, the J end by 6 bases, with 19 bases between. CDR3 length: 14 amino acids. The CDR3 loop reads CASKRDHGEIEQYF. The CDR3 DNA reads TGTGCCAGCAAACGAGACCACGGGGAGATCGAGCAGTACTTC.

The rearrangement links TRBV20-1 to TRBJ1-5, with D perhaps TRBD1 (6 bases). Between the trimmed V and J ends, which lost 4 bases and 7 bases, there was a span of 14 bases. The CDR3 runs 13 residues. Per the germline V gene, CDR1 is DFQATT and CDR2 is SNEGSKA (reference sequence). The CDR3 loop reads CSAISTGKQPQHF. The CDR3 nucleotides are TGCAGTGCTATAAGTACAGGGAAGCAGCCCCAGCATTTT.

This chain links TRBV29-1 with TRBJ2-7; the match to TRBD2 covers 8 bases. CDR3 length equals 13 residues. V dropped 6 bases and J dropped 2; count of bases not matched to a gene: 6. Germline CDR1 SQVTM, CDR2 ANQGSEA. This CDR3 is CSVPGLGTYEQYF. The CDR3 DNA reads TGCAGCGTCCCGGGACTAGGAACCTACGAGCAGTACTTC.

The V call is TRBV20-1, the J call TRBJ2-3; D is unresolved. Germline V gene lookup returns CDR1 DFQATT and CDR2 SNEGSKA (reference sequence). The CDR3 has 12 residues. The V and J ends lost 6 bases and 6 bases respectively, with 13 bases between them. CDR3 coding DNA: TGCAGTGCCACGATGGACGCGGATACGCAGTATTTT. It translates to CSATMDADTQYF.